This T cell receptor beta chain was recovered during a study of blood T cell repertoires in COVID-19. Study in general: Spain, Italy and the United States supplied samples that represented acute and convalescent COVID-19. From T cells, B-cell-depleted T cells, or PBMCs came the material, which was cDNA or gDNA.

As handled by the study authors: Scientists estimated how many nucleated cells there were by amplifying reference gene primers. Profiling relied on immunoSEQ multiplex PCR, and the TCRdb table lists in-frame clones only, not all of them. That table is the source of V, J and clone size, and D and trimming were worked out from the DNA. The repertoire consists of over 250,000 clones, with 85% occurring once and the leading ten covering approximately 12%. V lost 1 base, J lost 14 bases, and 3 bases stayed unmatched. Germline values: CDR1 LGHDT, CDR2 YNNKEL (reference sequence). This CDR3 has 12 amino acids.

The V call is TRBV3-1 (or the pseudogene TRBV3-2), the J call TRBJ2-5; TRBD2 matches at 11 bases. Sequencing used peripheral blood. This receptor was taken from a human donor in a cohort sampled during active COVID-19. CDR3 in amino acids: CASSQGGLAVYF. Here the CDR3 DNA reads TGTGCCAGCAGCCAAGGGGGACTAGCGGTTTACTTC.